This TCR beta chain was sequenced during a study of read filtering for tumor transcriptome and immune sequencing. This CDR3 has 18 residues. CDR1 is DFQATT, CDR2 SNEGSKA, per germline (reference sequence). J was trimmed by 3 bases and V by 1 base; bases with no gene match: 13. The library was built from around 0.4 ug RNA with molecular barcoded adaptors for alpha/delta and beta/gamma chains. TCRdb re-derived calls from the reads in MiXCR, one entry per CDR3 protein. Here the sample spans under 150,000 distinct CDR3 sequences, around 14% being singletons. This clonotype was found many times. This clonotype was sampled from a donor aged 40 or older with multiple myeloma. The V call is TRBV20-1, the J call TRBJ2-3, with TRBD2 matching 10 bases. The sample taken for sequencing was a population of CD138-negative cells sorted from bone marrow. The CDR3 region is CSARAASGRLGVTDTQYF. For the CDR3, the DNA is TGCAGTGCTAGAGCCGCTAGCGGGAGACTCGGGGTGACAGATACGCAGTATTTT.